This T cell receptor (beta chain) was found in a study of T cell repertoires in cytomegalovirus infection. TCRdb independently ran MiXCR on the reads; one entry per CDR3 protein. The sample records roughly 800,000 distinct CDR3 sequences, about 28% being singletons. There are many counts of this clonotype. Its antigen is currently unknown. The sequence derives from a human donor in good health (CMV status not recorded). Some clones in this sample may be carry-over from other donors' samples. The specimen was cultured CD8+ T cells from PBMCs, collected from culture after CMV antigen stimulation.

The CDR3 DNA sequence: TGTGCCAGCAGCTTAGGGGGGAACAGGGCAACCGGGGAGCTGTTTTTT. Residues: CASSLGGNRATGELFF. The V gene is TRBV7-2, the J gene TRBJ2-2, with D possibly TRBD1 on 6 matching bases. The V and J ends lost 1 base and 5 bases respectively, with 14 bases between them. The CDR3 covers 16 residues. The germline V gene encodes CDR1 SGHTA and CDR2 FQGNSA. Using reference TRBV7-2 and TRBJ2-2 for the parts outside the CDR3, the full variable domain is GAGVSQSPSNKVTEKGKDVELRCDPISGHTALYWYRQSLGQGLEFLIYFQGNSAPDKSGLPSDRFSAERTGGSVSTLTIQRTQQEDSAVYLCASSLGGNRATGELFFGEGSRLTVL.